This T cell receptor beta chain appears in the sequencing data of a study of blood T cell repertoires in COVID-19. How the authors handled the data: Reference gene primer amplification in the assay estimated nucleated cell counts. Data came from immunoSEQ multiplex PCR; TCRdb stores just in-frame clones and leaves some out. That table supplies the V and J calls and clone size; D and trimming were determined from the DNA. The sample contains fewer than 400,000 clones, about 90% of which appear only once. The sequence derives from a woman aged 25 to 39 with COVID-19, enrolled during active disease. The specimen sequenced was peripheral blood.

CDR3 DNA: TGTGCCAGCAGTGAATATAGCGCTGGGGGCCCCATGAGGGGCTACACCTTC. This codes for CASSEYSAGGPMRGYTF. The chain employs TRBV25-1 and TRBJ1-2; D is possibly TRBD1 (6 bases). Germline lookup yields CDR1 MGHDK and CDR2 SYGVNS. V lost 0 bases, J lost 8 bases, and 22 bases lay in between. The CDR3 spans 17 residues.